The 19 T cell receptor beta chains in this list originate from one sample, sequenced in a study of blood T cell repertoires in COVID-19. TCRdb keeps only in-frame clones here, not all; method: immunoSEQ multiplex PCR. Of about 130,000 clones listed, around 80% are singletons. The specimen was peripheral blood. The receptor source for this set is a human donor in a cohort sampled during active COVID-19.

This rearrangement joins TRBV18 to TRBJ1-3; a weak D match, TRBD1 (5 bases). Germline loops: CDR1 KGHSH, CDR2 LQKENI. Trimming cost V 1 base and J 2 bases, with 12 bases left between them. This CDR3 contains 16 residues. CDR3 sequence reads: CASSPQGGTAGNTIYF. DNA of the CDR3: TGTGCCAGCTCACCACAGGGAGGGACTGCTGGAAACACCATATATTTT. Full variable domain (remainder filled in from reference TRBV18 and TRBJ1-3): NAGVMQNPRHLVRRRGQEARLRCSPMKGHSHVYWYRQLPEEGLKFMVYLQKENIIDESGMPKERFSAEFPKEGPSILRIQQVVRGDSAAYFCASSPQGGTAGNTIYFGEGSWLTVV.

This clone was counted between two and nine times. V usage is TRBV5-1 and J usage is TRBJ1-2; D call uncertain. The CDR3 is 14 amino acids. V shed 3 bases and J shed 8 bases, with 17 bases lying between them. Germline values: CDR1 SGHRS, CDR2 YFSETQ. The CDR3 sequence: CASSSTTTPAGYTF. DNA for the CDR3: TGCGCCAGCAGCTCGACTACCACCCCGGCGGGCTACACCTTC.

The rearrangement links TRBV21-1 to TRBJ2-3; the D call in the table, TRBD2, was not verified against the DNA. TRBV21-1 corresponds to a pseudogene. CDR3 length equals 15 residues. In nucleotides, the CDR3 is TGTGCCAGCAGCAAGCGGGGGGCCCACACAGATACGCAGTATTTT. This gives the protein CASSKRGAHTDTQYF.

The chain links TRBV29-1 to TRBJ2-7; possibly TRBD2 for D (6 bases). Deletions cut 7 bases from V and 7 bases from J, with 11 bases between. The germline V gene encodes CDR1 SQVTM and CDR2 ANQGSEA. This CDR3 contains 10 residues. The CDR3 nucleotides read TGCAGCGGCGGGGAAGAAGAGCAGTACTTC. This sequence encodes CSGGEEEQYF.

The chain recombines TRBV2 with TRBJ2-3; 13 nucleotides line up with TRBD2. The V and J ends lost 4 bases and 1 base, in that order; junction bases with no gene match: 2. The CDR3 sequence is 16 residues long. CDR1 and CDR2 from the germline V gene are SNHLY and FYNNEI. The CDR3 sequence: CASSAGTSGGTDTQYF. For the CDR3, the DNA is TGTGCCAGCAGTGCTGGGACTAGCGGGGGCACAGATACGCAGTATTTT.

This chain uses TRBV19 with TRBJ2-1; 9 nucleotides align to TRBD1. The CDR3 runs to 16 residues. The V segment lost 7 bases and the J segment 7 bases; nucleotides outside the gene matches: 14. The germline V gene encodes CDR1 LNHDA and CDR2 SQIVND (reference sequence). CDR3 in amino acids: CASTSISGQGINEQFF. CDR3 DNA sequence: TGTGCCAGTACCAGCATTTCCGGACAGGGGATAAATGAGCAGTTCTTC. Supplemented by reference TRBV19 and TRBJ2-1, the full variable domain reads DGGITQSPKYLFRKEGQNVTLSCEQNLNHDAMYWYRQDPGQGLRLIYYSQIVNDFQKGDIAEGYSVSREKKESFPLTVTSAQKNPTAFYLCASTSISGQGINEQFFGPGTRLTVL.

The chain combines TRBV7-6 with TRBJ1-3; D gene unclear. This CDR3 is 13 amino acids long. Germline-derived CDR1 and CDR2 are SGHVS and FNYEAQ. Trimming cost V 1 base and J 5 bases, with 6 bases left between them. CDR3 in DNA: TGTGCCAGCAGCTTAGACGGTAGAAACACCATATATTTT. Residues: CASSLDGRNTIYF.

This clone was observed a single time. V is TRBV5-1 and J is TRBJ1-1; TRBD1 aligns across 8 bases. Trimming cost V 0 bases and J 5 bases; bases outside gene matches: 6. The CDR3 totals 15 residues. Germline V gene lookup returns CDR1 SGHRS and CDR2 YFSETQ. As DNA, the CDR3 is TGCGCCAGCAGCTTGGACGGGACAGGAGGGACTGAAGCTTTCTTT. Amino acid sequence: CASSLDGTGGTEAFF.

This chain links TRBV19 with TRBJ2-3; the D gene is possibly TRBD2 (6 bases). Trimming took off 3 bases at V and 4 bases at J, with 8 bases between the two ends. This CDR3 spans 13 amino acids. Germline lookup yields CDR1 LNHDA and CDR2 SQIVND (reference sequence). The CDR3, as DNA: TGTGCCAGTAGTATTGTAGCGGCAGATACGCAGTATTTT. Translation: CASSIVAADTQYF. Together with reference TRBV19 and TRBJ2-3, the CDR3 gives the full variable domain: DGGITQSPKYLFRKEGQNVTLSCEQNLNHDAMYWYRQDPGQGLRLIYYSQIVNDFQKGDIAEGYSVSREKKESFPLTVTSAQKNPTAFYLCASSIVAADTQYFGPGTRLTVL.

A single count supports this clone. The chain is built from TRBV5-1 and TRBJ1-2; tentative D call: TRBD1 (5 bases). The germline V and J ends were trimmed by 4 bases and 4 bases, with 17 bases remaining between them. The CDR3 length is 15 residues. Germline lookup yields CDR1 SGHRS and CDR2 YFSETQ. The CDR3 sequence is CASSPPGGNSYGYTF. In DNA form, the CDR3 reads TGCGCCAGCAGCCCCCCCGGGGGGAACTCCTATGGCTACACCTTC.

This clone was found once. This chain uses TRBV28 with TRBJ1-2; 8 positions match TRBD1. CDR3 length: 17 residues. From germline, CDR1 is MDHEN and CDR2 SYDVKM. V was clipped by 3 bases and J by 1 base; unmatched bases: 10. The CDR3 spells CASSFPQGVGDNYGYTF. In DNA form, the CDR3 reads TGTGCCAGCAGTTTCCCACAGGGGGTGGGAGATAACTATGGCTACACCTTC.

The chain has TRBV5-1 and TRBJ1-1, with a weak D call TRBD1 (6 bases). CDR3 length equals 16 residues. Germline V gives CDR1 SGHRS, CDR2 YFSETQ. Trimming cost V 6 bases and J 5 bases, with 23 bases left between them. CDR3 DNA: TGCGCCAGCACCCGCGCACTGGGGGCGGGTAGGACTGAAGCTTTCTTT. It codes for CASTRALGAGRTEAFF.

This clone was picked up one time. The V call is TRBV15, the J call TRBJ2-3, with 9 bases lining up with TRBD2. There are 13 residues in the CDR3. J gave up 5 bases and V 6 bases, and 3 bases lay outside the gene matches. CDR1 and CDR2 (germline): LNHNV, YYDKDF (reference sequence). Written as DNA, the CDR3 is TGTGCCACCAGGCTAGCGGGGATAGATACGCAGTATTTT. Amino acid sequence: CATRLAGIDTQYF. Combining the CDR3 with reference TRBV15 and TRBJ2-3 gives the whole variable domain DAMVIQNPRYQVTQFGKPVTLSCSQTLNHNVMYWYQQKSSQAPKLLFHYYDKDFNNEADTPDNFQSRRPNTSFCFLDIRSPGLGDTAMYLCATRLAGIDTQYFGPGTRLTVL.

The rearrangement joins TRBV2 to TRBJ2-1; 15 bases fit TRBD2. Germline CDR1 reads SNHLY; CDR2 reads FYNNEI. V was pared by 6 bases and J by 8 bases, with 11 bases of the junction left unmatched. The CDR3 sequence is 17 residues long. CDR3 coding DNA: TGTGCCAGCAGGCGGACTAGCGGGGGGGCCGGGGAGGATGAGCAGTTCTTC. It encodes CASRRTSGGAGEDEQFF.

The gene calls are TRBV5-3 and TRBJ1-4, with TRBD1 identical over 10 bases. TRBV5-3 is given ORF status, its function remaining uncertain. The CDR3 loop spans 15 amino acids. With 4 bases clipped from V and 8 bases from J, the junction kept 8 bases outside the gene matches. The CDR3 DNA sequence: TGTGCCAGAAGCGCAGGGACAGGGGTGTTCGAAAAACTGTTTTTT. Protein: CARSAGTGVFEKLFF.

This clone was seen a single time. The chain combines TRBV5-1 with TRBJ1-1; weak D call: TRBD1 (5 bases). The CDR3 contains 15 residues. V lost 4 bases and J lost 4, with 17 bases in between. The germline V gene has CDR1 SGHRS and CDR2 YFSETQ. The CDR3 sequence is CASSRIGQVGTEAFF. The CDR3 bases are TGCGCCAGCAGCAGGATTGGACAAGTCGGCACTGAAGCTTTCTTT.

The CDR3 DNA is TGTGCCAGCAGCTCCCTCCTAGCGGGGATCACAGATACGCAGTATTTT. This translates into CASSSLLAGITDTQYF. The J gene is TRBJ2-3, the V gene TRBV13; 9 nucleotides agree with TRBD2. Trimming took 4 bases from V and 2 from J; bases not matched to a gene: 7. This CDR3 contains 16 residues. Germline-derived CDR1 and CDR2 are PRHDT and FYEKMQ (reference sequence).

J is TRBJ1-5 and V is TRBV28, with D uncertain. The CDR3 has 12 residues. The germline V gene encodes CDR1 MDHEN and CDR2 SYDVKM. Trimming removed 11 bases from V and 1 base from J, with 9 bases in between. Here the CDR3 DNA reads TGTGCCCCCAGAATAAGCAATCAGCCCCAGCATTTT. As protein: CAPRISNQPQHF.

V usage is TRBV7-6 and J usage is TRBJ1-5, with no clear D. This CDR3 has 15 residues. Deletions cut 1 base from V and 4 bases from J, with 11 bases between. Germline V gives CDR1 SGHVS, CDR2 FNYEAQ. CDR3 sequence: CASSLGGHYNQPQHF. The CDR3, as DNA: TGTGCCAGCAGCTTAGGCGGCCACTATAATCAGCCCCAGCATTTT.